This TCR beta chain emerged from a study of shared clonotypes between healthy human individuals. Across the study: Three plates were used per donor for CD4 naive, three for CD4 memory, two for CD8 naive and one for CD8 memory.

CD45RO-negative cells were positively selected for CCR7, leaving out terminally differentiated effector memory CD45RA+ cells. The CDR3 has 19 residues. Trimming at V came to 8 bases and at J to 4 bases, leaving 16 bases not matched to a gene. CDR1 SGHTA and CDR2 FQGNSA come from the germline V gene. TCRdb's copy holds only in-frame clones and misses some; the assay was immunoSEQ multiplex PCR. The sample has about 700,000 clones; 92% are singletons. This receptor was taken from a man aged 25 to 40 in good health. The V call is TRBV7-2, the J call TRBJ2-1; 14 nucleotides align to TRBD2. Sequenced: naive CD8+ T cells sorted from blood. CDR3 in DNA: TGTGCCAGCTGGGGGGTGCTGGGACTAGCGGGAGTTCCTTACAATGAGCAGTTCTTC. Protein product: CASWGVLGLAGVPYNEQFF.